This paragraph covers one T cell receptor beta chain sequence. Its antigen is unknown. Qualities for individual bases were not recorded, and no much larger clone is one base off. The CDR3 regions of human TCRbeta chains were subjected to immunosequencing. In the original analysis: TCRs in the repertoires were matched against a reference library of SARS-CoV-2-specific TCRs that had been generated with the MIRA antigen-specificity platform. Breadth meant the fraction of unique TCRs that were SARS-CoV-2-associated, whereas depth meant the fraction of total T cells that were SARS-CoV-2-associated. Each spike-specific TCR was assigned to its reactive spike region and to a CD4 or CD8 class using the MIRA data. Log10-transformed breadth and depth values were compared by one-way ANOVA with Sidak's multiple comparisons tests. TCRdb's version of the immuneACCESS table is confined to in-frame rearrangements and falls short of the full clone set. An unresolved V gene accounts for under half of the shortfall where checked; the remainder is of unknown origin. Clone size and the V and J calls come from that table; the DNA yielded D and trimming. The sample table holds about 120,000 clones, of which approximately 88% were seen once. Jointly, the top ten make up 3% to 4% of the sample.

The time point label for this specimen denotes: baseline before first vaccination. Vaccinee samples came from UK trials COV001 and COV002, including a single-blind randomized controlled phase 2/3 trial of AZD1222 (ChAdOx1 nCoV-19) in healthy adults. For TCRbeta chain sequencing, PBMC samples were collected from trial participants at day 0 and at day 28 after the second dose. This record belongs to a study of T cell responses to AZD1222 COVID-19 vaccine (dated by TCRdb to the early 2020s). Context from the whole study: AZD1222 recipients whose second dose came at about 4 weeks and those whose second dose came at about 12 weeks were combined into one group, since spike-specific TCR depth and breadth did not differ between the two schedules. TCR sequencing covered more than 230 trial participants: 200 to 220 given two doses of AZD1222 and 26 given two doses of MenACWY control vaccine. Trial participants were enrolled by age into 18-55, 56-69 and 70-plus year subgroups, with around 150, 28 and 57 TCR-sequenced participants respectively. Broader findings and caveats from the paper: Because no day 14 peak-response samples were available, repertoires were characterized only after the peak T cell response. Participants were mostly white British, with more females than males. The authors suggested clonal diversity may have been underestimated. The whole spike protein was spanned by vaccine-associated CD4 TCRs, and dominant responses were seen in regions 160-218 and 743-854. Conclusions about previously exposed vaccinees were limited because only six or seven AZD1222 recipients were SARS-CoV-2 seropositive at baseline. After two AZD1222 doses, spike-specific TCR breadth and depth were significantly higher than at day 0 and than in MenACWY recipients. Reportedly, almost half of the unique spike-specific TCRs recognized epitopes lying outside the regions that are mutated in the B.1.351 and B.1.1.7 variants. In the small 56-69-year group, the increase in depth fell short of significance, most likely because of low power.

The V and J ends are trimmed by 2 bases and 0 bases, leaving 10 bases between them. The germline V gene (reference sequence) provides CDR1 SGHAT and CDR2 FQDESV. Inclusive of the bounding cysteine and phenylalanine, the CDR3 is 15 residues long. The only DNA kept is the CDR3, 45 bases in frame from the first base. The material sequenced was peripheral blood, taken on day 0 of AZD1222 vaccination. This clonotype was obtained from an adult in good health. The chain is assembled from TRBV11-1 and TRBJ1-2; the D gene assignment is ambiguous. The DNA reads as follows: TGTGCCAGCAGCTTACAAACTGTAGCTAACTATGGCTACACCTTC. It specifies CASSLQTVANYGYTF.